The 27 T cell receptor beta chains below all came from one sample that was sequenced in a study of T cell clusters in autoimmune cytopenias. Approximately 36,000 genome equivalents of blood DNA were amplified for TRB. Multiplex touch-down PCR amplified TRB using TRB-A and TRB-B pools in one tube. TCRdb reprocessed the multiplex PCR reads and stores each CDR3 protein as one record, lacking DNA. This sample's table reports approximately 16,000 distinct CDR3 sequences. The specimen sequenced was peripheral blood. Receptor source: a human donor with an autoimmune cytopenia or autoimmune hepatitis (not recorded which).

J is TRBJ1-5 and V is TRBV6-5. CDR1 is MNHEY, CDR2 SVGAGI, per germline. This CDR3 has 15 amino acids. This CDR3 is CASSYSVQGNQPQHF.

The V call is TRBV6-5, the J call TRBJ2-5; TCRdb designates TRBD1, a call that cannot be tested without DNA. This CDR3 spans 14 amino acids. The germline CDR1 and CDR2 sequences are MNHEY and SVGAGI. The CDR3 sequence is CASRRGQGGETQYF.

This sequence joins TRBV5-8 and TRBJ2-3; lacking DNA, the TRBD2 call made by TCRdb goes unchecked. CDR3 length equals 17 residues. Germline V lookup: CDR1 SGHTS, CDR2 YDEGEE. This CDR3 reads CASSLGTSRPSGDTQYF.

CDR3 amino acids: CASSDEGGADTQYF. The V gene is TRBV6-4, the J gene TRBJ2-3; the TRBD1 assignment by TCRdb is unverifiable without DNA. The length of the CDR3 is 14 residues. Germline CDR1 reads MRHNA; CDR2 reads SNTAGT.

The genes are TRBV29-1 and TRBJ1-2; the TCRdb call, TRBD1, lacks DNA for checking. Germline V CDR1 and CDR2: SQVTM, ANQGSEA. The CDR3 is made up of 12 amino acids. The CDR3 reads CSAEGGRYGYTF.

Judged by frequency, this clonotype is medium-sized. The V gene is TRBV29-1, the J gene TRBJ2-7; as DNA is missing, the TRBD1 call by TCRdb cannot be tested. Germline-derived CDR1 and CDR2 are SQVTM and ANQGSEA. The CDR3 spans 14 residues. The CDR3 is CSVGDPVPPYEQYF.

The V gene is TRBV18, the J gene TRBJ1-3. Germline V gene lookup returns CDR1 KGHSH and CDR2 LQKENI. CDR3 size: 12 residues. This CDR3 is CASSPPGNTIYF.

This sequence joins TRBV6-1 and TRBJ2-7. CDR1 and CDR2 from the germline V gene are MNHNS and SASEGT. The CDR3 runs 15 residues. The CDR3 loop reads CASSEALEGSHEQYF.

This chain links TRBV6-5 with TRBJ2-7; TCRdb picks TRBD2, but there is no DNA to check that call. In germline, CDR1 is MNHEY, CDR2 SVGAGI. CDR3 size: 13 residues. The CDR3 here is CAAGGSASYEQYF.

This sequence joins TRBV6-5 and TRBJ2-5; without DNA, the TCRdb call of TRBD2 cannot be checked. Germline V gene sequence: CDR1 MNHEY, CDR2 SVGAGI. CDR3 length: 14 amino acids. The chain's CDR3 is CASSIAGNQETQYF.

This chain joins TRBV5-6 and TRBJ2-6; TCRdb's D call of TRBD1 is untestable without DNA. This CDR3 has 16 amino acids. Per the germline V gene, CDR1 is SGHDT and CDR2 is YYEEEE. The CDR3 protein is CASSRDSYSGANVLTF.

The V and J genes are TRBV13 and TRBJ2-1; TCRdb names TRBD1, which stays unverified in the absence of DNA. Germline V gene lookup returns CDR1 PRHDT and CDR2 FYEKMQ (reference sequence). The CDR3 contains 15 residues. CDR3 amino acids: CASSVGNLRGNEQFF.

The genes are TRBV24-1 and TRBJ2-3; the D call from TCRdb, TRBD1, cannot be confirmed without DNA. CDR1 KGHDR and CDR2 SFDVKD come from the germline V gene. The CDR3 runs to 14 residues. The CDR3 sequence: CATSDSTGQDTQYF.

The gene calls are TRBV30 and TRBJ1-4; the TCRdb call, TRBD1, lacks DNA for checking. This CDR3 has 13 amino acids. Germline V CDR1 and CDR2: GTSNPN, SVGIG (reference sequence). CDR3 sequence: CAWDTGRHEKLFF.

This clonotype is classed as medium-sized (0.01 to 0.1%) by frequency. The CDR3 is CATQSGNSPLHF. The J gene is TRBJ1-6, the V gene TRBV6-1. The CDR3 covers 12 residues. Per the germline V gene, CDR1 is MNHNS and CDR2 is SASEGT.

The chain has TRBV20-1 and TRBJ2-3; as DNA is missing, the TRBD1 call by TCRdb cannot be tested. The V gene's germline CDR1 is DFQATT and CDR2 SNEGSKA (reference sequence). The CDR3 length is 13 residues. The CDR3: CSATDSTTDTQYF.

The genes are TRBV27 and TRBJ2-7; TCRdb's D call, TRBD2, is unchecked because there is no DNA. This CDR3 spans 15 amino acids. Germline lookup yields CDR1 MNHEY and CDR2 SMNVEV (reference sequence). The CDR3 sequence is CASSLRGGPSYEQYF.

This rearrangement joins TRBV19 to TRBJ1-5; TCRdb designates TRBD1, a call that cannot be tested without DNA. The CDR3 totals 16 residues. From germline, CDR1 is LNHDA and CDR2 SQIVND (reference sequence). The CDR3 region is CASSIRRQGRDQPQHF.

The V gene is TRBV6-5, the J gene TRBJ2-5; TCRdb indicates TRBD1, and absent DNA this call remains unverified. Germline CDR1 is MNHEY and CDR2 is SVGAGI. The CDR3 consists of 15 residues. The CDR3 protein is CASSFRDRVGETQYF.

This clonotype shows up as medium-sized by frequency. CDR3 protein: CASRTGLAGGYEQYF. The chain couples TRBV5-6 to TRBJ2-7; TCRdb reports TRBD2, a call that lacks DNA to check it against. Germline V lookup: CDR1 SGHDT, CDR2 YYEEEE. The CDR3 length is 15 residues.

This clonotype ranks as medium-sized in terms of frequency. This chain joins TRBV18 and TRBJ2-7; TCRdb returns TRBD1, unconfirmable since there is no DNA. The germline CDR1 and CDR2 sequences are KGHSH and LQKENI. The length of the CDR3 is 16 residues. CDR3 in amino acids: CASSQNRGTETYEQYF.

The rearrangement uses TRBV30 and TRBJ1-3; TCRdb gives TRBD1 as the D gene, but with no DNA this cannot be confirmed. The CDR3 has 15 residues. CDR1 is GTSNPN, CDR2 SVGIG, per germline (reference sequence). CDR3 sequence: CAWSRGARAGNTIYF. Supplemented by reference TRBV30 and TRBJ1-3, the full variable domain reads SQTIHQWPATLVQPVGSPLSLECTVEGTSNPNLYWYRQAAGRGLQLLFYSVGIGQISSEVPQNLSASRPQDRQFILSSKKLLLSDSGFYLCAWSRGARAGNTIYFGEGSWLTVV.

The rearrangement uses TRBV6-1 and TRBJ1-1; TCRdb proposes TRBD1, but this gene call is untestable without DNA. The germline V gene encodes CDR1 MNHNS and CDR2 SASEGT. The CDR3 runs to 14 residues. CDR3 in amino acids: CASSRQAVNTEAFF.

This chain joins TRBV6-1 and TRBJ1-2. The CDR3 has 13 residues. In germline, CDR1 is MNHNS, CDR2 SASEGT. CDR3: CASSEGREYGYTF.

The chain uses TRBV19 and TRBJ1-2; TCRdb lists TRBD1, though no DNA is available to test this call. The CDR3 sequence is 14 residues long. Germline CDR1 reads LNHDA; CDR2 reads SQIVND (reference sequence). CDR3 amino acids: CASSSPHPGRGYTF.

The rearrangement uses TRBV19 and TRBJ2-1; absent DNA, TCRdb's TRBD2 call cannot be checked. The CDR3 sequence is 18 residues long. Looked up from germline, CDR1 is LNHDA and CDR2 is SQIVND (reference sequence). The CDR3 is CASSIVGLAGTSYNEQFF.

The V and J genes are TRBV15 and TRBJ2-2; checking the TCRdb D call of TRBD1 is not possible without DNA. Per germline, CDR1 LNHNV and CDR2 YYDKDF (reference sequence). CDR3 length: 13 residues. The CDR3 is CATKGQYTGELFF.